Shown below are 5 T cell receptor beta chains from a single sample sequenced in a study of shared clonotypes between healthy human individuals. TCRdb keeps only in-frame clones here, not all; method: immunoSEQ multiplex PCR. The sample has approximately 2.4 million clones, around 95% seen once. The sequenced sample was naive CD4+ T cells sorted from blood. Indicated subset: CD45RA+ positively selected. These TCRs come from a man aged 18 to 35 in good health.

The V and J genes are TRBV27 and TRBJ1-5; 7 nucleotides align to TRBD1. With V trimmed by 4 bases and J by 6 bases, 3 bases remained unmatched. Germline CDR1 reads MNHEY; CDR2 reads SMNVEV (reference sequence). The CDR3 runs 13 residues. The CDR3 DNA reads as TGTGCCAGCAGTTGGGACAGCGGTCAGCCCCAGCATTTT. Encoded protein: CASSWDSGQPQHF.

The rearrangement links TRBV5-8 to TRBJ2-6; D not resolved. The CDR3 length is 13 residues. CDR1 and CDR2 from the germline V gene are SGHTS and YDEGEE. V gave up 0 bases and J gave up 4 bases, with 2 bases separating them. DNA for the CDR3: TGTGCCAGCAGCTTGGCGGGGGCCAACGTCCTGACTTTC. Amino acids: CASSLAGANVLTF.

The genes are TRBV6-1 and TRBJ1-3; 7 bases match TRBD1. This CDR3 is 18 amino acids long. The germline CDR1 and CDR2 sequences are MNHNS and SASEGT. The junction had 11 bases not matched to a gene; V was cut back by 3 bases and J by 0 bases. The CDR3 here is CASSDADAGTASGNTIYF. CDR3 coding DNA: TGTGCCAGCAGTGACGCCGATGCCGGGACAGCCTCTGGAAACACCATATATTTT.

V is TRBV28 and J is TRBJ2-6; D not certain. The germline CDR1 and CDR2 sequences are MDHEN and SYDVKM. The CDR3 runs to 16 residues. V was clipped by 3 bases and J by 1 base, with 10 bases between them. In DNA, the CDR3 is TGTGCCAGCAGTTTCCTCGGGTCTTCTGGGGCCAACGTCCTGACTTTC. Amino acid sequence: CASSFLGSSGANVLTF.

The rearrangement joins TRBV6-1 to TRBJ2-5, with D unclear. V was trimmed by 2 bases and J by 7 bases, leaving 17 bases between them. CDR1 MNHNS and CDR2 SASEGT come from the germline V gene. The CDR3 is 15 residues long. The CDR3 protein is CASSEWETRLGTQYF. As DNA, the CDR3 is TGTGCCAGCAGTGAATGGGAAACCAGGCTGGGGACCCAGTACTTC.